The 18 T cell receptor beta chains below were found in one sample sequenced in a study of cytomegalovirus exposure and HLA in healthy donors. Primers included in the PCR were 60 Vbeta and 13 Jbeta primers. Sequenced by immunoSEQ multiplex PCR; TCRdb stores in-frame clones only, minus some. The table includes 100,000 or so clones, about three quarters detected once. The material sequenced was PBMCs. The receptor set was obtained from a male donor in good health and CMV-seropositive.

CDR3 sequence reads: CASSTRGLGTEAFF. CDR3 DNA sequence: TGCGCCAGCAGCACCAGGGGGCTTGGGACTGAAGCTTTCTTT. The rearrangement links TRBV5-1 to TRBJ1-1, with 8 bases that match TRBD1. The germline CDR1 and CDR2 sequences are SGHRS and YFSETQ. This CDR3 spans 14 amino acids. Unmatched junction bases numbered 7, after V lost 4 bases and J lost 5 bases.

The CDR3 nucleotides are TGTGCCAGTAGTATAGATCAAAGGGTCGGGGTAGGTTGGGGCTACACCTTC. Translated, it gives CASSIDQRVGVGWGYTF. This chain uses TRBV19 with TRBJ1-2; D gene uncertain. Deletions cut 0 bases from V and 8 bases from J, with 22 bases between. The CDR3 has 17 residues. Germline V lookup: CDR1 LNHDA, CDR2 SQIVND (reference sequence).

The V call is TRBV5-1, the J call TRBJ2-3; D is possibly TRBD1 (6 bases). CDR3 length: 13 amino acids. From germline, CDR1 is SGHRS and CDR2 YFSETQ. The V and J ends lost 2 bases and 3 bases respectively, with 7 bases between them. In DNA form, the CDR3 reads TGCGCCAGCAGCTTCAGGGGTACAGATACGCAGTATTTT. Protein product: CASSFRGTDTQYF. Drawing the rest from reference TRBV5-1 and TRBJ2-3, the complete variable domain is KAGVTQTPRYLIKTRGQQVTLSCSPISGHRSVSWYQQTPGQGLQFLFEYFSETQRNKGNFPGRFSGRQFSNSRSEMNVSTLELGDSALYLCASSFRGTDTQYFGPGTRLTVL.

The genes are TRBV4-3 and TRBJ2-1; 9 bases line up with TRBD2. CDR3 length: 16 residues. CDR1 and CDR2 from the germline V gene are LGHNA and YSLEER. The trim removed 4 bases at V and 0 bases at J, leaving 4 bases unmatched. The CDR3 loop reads CASSPQGLASYNEQFF. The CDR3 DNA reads TGCGCCAGCAGCCCCCAGGGACTAGCCTCCTACAATGAGCAGTTCTTC.

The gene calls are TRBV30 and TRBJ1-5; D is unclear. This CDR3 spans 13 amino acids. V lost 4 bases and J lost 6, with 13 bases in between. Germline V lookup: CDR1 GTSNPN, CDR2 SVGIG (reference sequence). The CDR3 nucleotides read TGTGCCTGGACCCCGGGAGGAATTCAGCCCCAGCATTTT. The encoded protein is CAWTPGGIQPQHF.

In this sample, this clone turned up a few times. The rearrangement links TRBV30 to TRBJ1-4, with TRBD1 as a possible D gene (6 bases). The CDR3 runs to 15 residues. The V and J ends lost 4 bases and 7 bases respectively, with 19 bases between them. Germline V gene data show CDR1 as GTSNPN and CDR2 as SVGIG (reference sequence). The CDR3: CAWTFLQGRGEKLFF. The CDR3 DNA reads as TGTGCCTGGACCTTTCTGCAGGGGAGGGGTGAAAAACTGTTTTTT.

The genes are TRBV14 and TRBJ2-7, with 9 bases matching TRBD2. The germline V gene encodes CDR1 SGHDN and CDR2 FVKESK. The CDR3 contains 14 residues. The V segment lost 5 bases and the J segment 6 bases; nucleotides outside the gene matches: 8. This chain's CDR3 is CASSNSGGPREQYF. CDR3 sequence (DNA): TGTGCCAGCAGCAATAGCGGGGGCCCCCGCGAGCAGTACTTC.

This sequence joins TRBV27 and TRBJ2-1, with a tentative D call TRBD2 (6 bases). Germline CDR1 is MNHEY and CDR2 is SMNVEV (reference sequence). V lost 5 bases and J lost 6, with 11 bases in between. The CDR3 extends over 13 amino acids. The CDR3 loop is CASSRGTGNEQFF. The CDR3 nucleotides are TGTGCCAGCAGTCGAGGGACTGGCAATGAGCAGTTCTTC.

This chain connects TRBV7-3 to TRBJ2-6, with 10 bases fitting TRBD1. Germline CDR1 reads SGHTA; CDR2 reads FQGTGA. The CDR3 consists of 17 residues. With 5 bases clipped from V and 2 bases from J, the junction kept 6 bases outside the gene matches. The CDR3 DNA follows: TGTGCCAGCAGCACCAGGACAGGGGGGACTGGGGCCAACGTCCTGACTTTC. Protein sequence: CASSTRTGGTGANVLTF.

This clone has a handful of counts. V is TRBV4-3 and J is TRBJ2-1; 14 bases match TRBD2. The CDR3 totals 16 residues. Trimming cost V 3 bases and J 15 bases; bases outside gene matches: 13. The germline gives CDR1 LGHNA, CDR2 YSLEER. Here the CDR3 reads CASSQVTSGGASSLFF. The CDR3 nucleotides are TGCGCCAGCAGCCAGGTGACTAGCGGGGGGGCCTCGTCGTTGTTCTTC.

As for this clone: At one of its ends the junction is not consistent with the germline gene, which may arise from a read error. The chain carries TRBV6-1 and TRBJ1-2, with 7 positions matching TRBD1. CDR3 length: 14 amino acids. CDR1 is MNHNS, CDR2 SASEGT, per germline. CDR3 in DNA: TGTGCCAGCACTCCCAGGGGGATCAACTATGGCTACCCCTTC. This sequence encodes CASTPRGINYGYPF.

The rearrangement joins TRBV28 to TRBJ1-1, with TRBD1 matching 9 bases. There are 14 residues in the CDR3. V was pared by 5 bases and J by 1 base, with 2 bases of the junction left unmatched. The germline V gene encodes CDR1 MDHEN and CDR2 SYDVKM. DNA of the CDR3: TGTGCCAGCAGTGAACAGGGGGCGAACACTGAAGCTTTCTTT. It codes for CASSEQGANTEAFF.

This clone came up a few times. CDR3 sequence reads: CASSRRDTEAFF. DNA for the CDR3: TGTGCCAGCAGCCGCCGGGACACTGAAGCTTTCTTT. The gene calls are TRBV5-5 and TRBJ1-1, with D unclear. Trimming removed 4 bases from V and 3 bases from J, with 7 bases in between. CDR3 length: 12 amino acids. The germline CDR1 and CDR2 sequences are SGHKS and YYEKEE (reference sequence).

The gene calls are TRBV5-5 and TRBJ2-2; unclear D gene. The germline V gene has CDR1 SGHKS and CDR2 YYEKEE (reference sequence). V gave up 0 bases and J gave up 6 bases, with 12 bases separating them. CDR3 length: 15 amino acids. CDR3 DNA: TGTGCCAGCAGCTTGGCCCCTCCTGGAGCCGGGGAGCTGTTTTTT. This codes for CASSLAPPGAGELFF.

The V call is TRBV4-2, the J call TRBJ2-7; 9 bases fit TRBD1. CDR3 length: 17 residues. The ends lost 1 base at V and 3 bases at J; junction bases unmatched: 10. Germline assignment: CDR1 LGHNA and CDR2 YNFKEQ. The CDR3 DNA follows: TGTGCCAGCAGCCAAGTAGATGGGGGGACAGGGATCTACGAGCAGTACTTC. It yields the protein CASSQVDGGTGIYEQYF.

The CDR3 nucleotides are TGTGCCAGCAGCTCAAGGGCAGGGCGGGGCGAGACCCAGTACTTC. Its translation: CASSSRAGRGETQYF. V usage is TRBV5-8 and J usage is TRBJ2-5; tentatively, D is TRBD2 (6 bases). With 3 bases removed from V and 5 bases from J, the gap between germline ends came to 17 bases. Germline V gives CDR1 SGHTS, CDR2 YDEGEE. The CDR3 has 15 amino acids.

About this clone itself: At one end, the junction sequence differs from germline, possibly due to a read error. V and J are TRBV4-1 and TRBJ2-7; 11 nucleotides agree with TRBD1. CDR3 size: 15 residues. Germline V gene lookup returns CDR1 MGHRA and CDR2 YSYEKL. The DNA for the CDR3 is TGCGCCAGCAGCCAAGAGGGGGACAGGGGGTGCCAAGTCCCCTTC. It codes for CASSQEGDRGCQVPF.

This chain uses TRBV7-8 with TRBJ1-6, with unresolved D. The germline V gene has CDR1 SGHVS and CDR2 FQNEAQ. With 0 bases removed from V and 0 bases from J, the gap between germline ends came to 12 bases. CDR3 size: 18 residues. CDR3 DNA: TGTGCCAGCAGCTTAGCGCAAGGAGAGAGCTCCTATAATTCACCCCTCCACTTT. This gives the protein CASSLAQGESSYNSPLHF.